These T cell receptor beta chains were read from a single sample in a study of blood T cell repertoires in COVID-19. Sequencing used immunoSEQ multiplex PCR; TCRdb keeps in-frame clones, though not all of them. The table shows about 85,000 clones, with approximately 89% occurring only once. The sequenced sample consisted of peripheral blood. All receptors derive from a man aged 45 to 65 with acute or convalescent COVID-19. The CDR3 runs from the conserved cysteine through the conserved F or W. Fields, in order: clone size, J gene, CDR3 length, D gene, V gene, CDR3 protein, CDR3 DNA. The D gene is left open where the match is weak. A clone size is listed for some rows: how often the clone was seen (once, few, many), or a class if it is expanded.

NA	TRBJ1-4	15	TRBD1	TRBV5-1	CASSTQGAGQEKLFF	TGCGCCAGCAGCACACAGGGGGCAGGTCAGGAAAAACTGTTTTTT
NA	TRBJ2-2	13	NA	TRBV19	CASNSGNTGELFF	TGTGCCAGTAATTCAGGGAACACCGGGGAGCTGTTTTTT
NA	TRBJ2-1	13	NA	TRBV7-3	CASRPSGGGEQFF	TGTGCCAGCCGGCCTAGCGGAGGGGGAGAGCAGTTCTTC
NA	TRBJ2-5	17	TRBD2	TRBV20-1	CSASASGGGSAVETQYF	TGCAGTGCTAGTGCTAGCGGGGGGGGTAGTGCGGTAGAGACCCAGTACTTC
NA	TRBJ1-1	14	TRBD1	TRBV19	CASSSGQLNTEAFF	TGTGCCAGTAGCTCGGGACAGCTGAACACTGAAGCTTTCTTT
NA	TRBJ1-2	15	NA	TRBV15	CATSRDLAGTYGYTF	TGTGCCACCAGCAGAGATTTGGCGGGAACCTATGGCTACACCTTC
NA	TRBJ2-1	15	NA	TRBV15	CATSTPSLGPREQFF	TGTGCCACCAGCACCCCATCGTTGGGGCCTAGGGAGCAGTTCTTC
NA	TRBJ1-2	15	TRBD1	TRBV6-6	CASSLPGQGTYGYTF	TGTGCCAGCAGTTTGCCGGGACAGGGGACATATGGCTACACCTTC
NA	TRBJ2-3	12	NA	TRBV3-1/TRBV3-2	CASSQSDYTQYF	TGTGCCAGCAGCCAAAGCGATTATACGCAGTATTTT
NA	TRBJ2-5	11	NA	TRBV10-3	CAISDRETQYF	TGTGCCATCAGTGATCGGGAGACCCAGTACTTC
NA	TRBJ1-2	13	TRBD1	TRBV5-5	CASSPRGADGYTF	TGTGCCAGCAGCCCCAGGGGGGCAGATGGCTACACCTTC
NA	TRBJ2-1	12	NA	TRBV7-3	CASSPKGDEQFF	TGTGCCAGCAGCCCTAAAGGGGATGAGCAGTTCTTC
NA	TRBJ2-1	13	TRBD1	TRBV28	CASSLPGGNEQFF	TGTGCCAGCAGTTTACCAGGGGGCAATGAGCAGTTCTTC
NA	TRBJ2-7	16	TRBD2	TRBV11-2	CASSGTSGSRVGEQYF	TGTGCCAGCAGCGGGACTAGCGGGAGCCGTGTAGGGGAGCAGTACTTC
NA	TRBJ1-2	13	NA	TRBV14	CASSQETAYGYTF	TGTGCCAGCAGCCAAGAGACAGCCTATGGCTACACCTTC
NA	TRBJ2-1	13	TRBD2	TRBV19	CASSPRLAGEQFF	TGTGCCAGTAGTCCGAGACTAGCGGGGGAGCAGTTCTTC
few	TRBJ1-2	13	TRBD1	TRBV6-4	CASSMTGGNGYTF	TGTGCCAGCAGTATGACAGGGGGCAATGGCTACACCTTC
NA	TRBJ2-3	15	NA	TRBV19	CASSIGAGLADTQYF	TGTGCCAGTAGTATCGGTGCAGGGTTAGCAGATACGCAGTATTTT
NA	TRBJ2-7	15	NA	TRBV11-2	CASSLGHRGSDEQYF	TGTGCCAGCAGCTTAGGTCATCGGGGTTCTGACGAGCAGTACTTC
NA	TRBJ1-2	16	TRBD1	TRBV25-1	CASSRQGTGSNYGYTF	TGTGCCAGCAGTCGTCAAGGGACAGGGTCAAACTATGGCTACACCTTC
NA	TRBJ2-1	13	TRBD2	TRBV12-3/TRBV12-4	CASSLGLAGYKFF	TGTGCCAGCAGTTTAGGGCTAGCGGGGTACAAGTTCTTC
once	TRBJ1-2	13	TRBD1	TRBV7-9	CASSLEGAGGYTF	TGTGCCAGCAGCCTAGAGGGGGCTGGTGGCTACACCTTC
NA	TRBJ2-7	13	NA	TRBV2	CASKAEVNYEQYF	TGTGCCAGCAAGGCGGAAGTCAACTACGAGCAGTACTTC
once	TRBJ1-1	12	NA	TRBV7-8	CASSLGLDKAFF	TGTGCCAGCAGCTTAGGTTTGGACAAAGCTTTCTTT
NA	TRBJ2-4	13	NA	TRBV11-2	CASSLAGLDIQYF	TGTGCCAGCAGCTTAGCAGGGTTAGACATTCAGTACTTC
NA	TRBJ2-1	15	TRBD2	TRBV14	CASSQLGGGASEQFF	TGTGCCAGCAGCCAATTAGGCGGGGGGGCAAGTGAGCAGTTCTTC
NA	TRBJ1-2	12	NA	TRBV12-3/TRBV12-4	CASSLQGYGYTF	TGTGCCAGCAGTTTACAGGGGTATGGCTACACCTTC
NA	TRBJ2-1	18	NA	TRBV4-3	CASSQDAGPSYGNNEQFF	TGCGCCAGCAGCCAAGACGCCGGTCCTAGTTACGGTAACAATGAGCAGTTCTTC
NA	TRBJ1-1	15	TRBD1	TRBV11-2	CASSFAGQGYTEAFF	TGTGCCAGCAGCTTTGCCGGACAGGGCTACACTGAAGCTTTCTTT
NA	TRBJ2-5	16	TRBD2	TRBV7-7	CASSPRLAGEQETQYF	TGTGCCAGCAGCCCCAGACTAGCGGGGGAACAGGAGACCCAGTACTTC
NA	TRBJ1-2	13	TRBD1	TRBV19	CASSPTGGYGYTF	TGTGCCAGTAGCCCTACAGGGGGCTATGGCTACACCTTC
NA	TRBJ2-5	14	NA	TRBV19	CASSWGLDRETQYF	TGTGCCAGTAGTTGGGGGCTAGATCGAGAGACCCAGTACTTC
NA	TRBJ2-5	13	TRBD2	TRBV19	CASSTEGGETQYF	TGTGCCAGTAGTACCGAGGGAGGGGAGACCCAGTACTTC
NA	TRBJ2-7	14	TRBD1	TRBV3-1/TRBV3-2	CASSPRGSAYEQYF	TGTGCCAGCAGCCCCAGGGGGAGCGCCTACGAGCAGTACTTC
once	TRBJ2-7	12	NA	TRBV29-1	CSVEGSGDEQYF	TGCAGCGTTGAAGGCTCAGGGGACGAGCAGTACTTC